The TCR beta chain described here comes from a study of cytomegalovirus exposure and HLA in healthy donors. The study, taken as a whole, reports: Per published reports, the classifier diagnosed cytomegalovirus status with high specificity and sensitivity. The study assumed roughly uniform donor sequencing depth for presence/absence analyses. According to the study, some 160 TCR beta chains were cytomegalovirus-associated. HLA restriction was apparent for most CMV-associated TCR beta chains in a later analysis.

The PCR employed 60 Vbeta primers together with 13 Jbeta primers. Using immunoSEQ multiplex PCR, the repertoire was profiled, and TCRdb retains in-frame clones only, with some absent. This table has around 190,000 clones, 60% to 85% appearing once. On this clone itself: Its cognate antigen is unknown.

After removal of 0 bases from V and 7 bases from J, the junction contained 2 bases not matched to a gene. Germline CDR1 reads ENHRY; CDR2 reads SYGVKD. The CDR3 is made up of 14 amino acids. This sequence was found in a man aged 40-49 years in good health and CMV-seronegative. The material sequenced was PBMCs. The rearrangement links TRBV10-3 to TRBJ1-2; 10 bases align to TRBD1. CDR3 bases: TGTGCCATCAGTGAGTCGGGACAGGGGCTTGGCTACACCTTC. This encodes CAISESGQGLGYTF.